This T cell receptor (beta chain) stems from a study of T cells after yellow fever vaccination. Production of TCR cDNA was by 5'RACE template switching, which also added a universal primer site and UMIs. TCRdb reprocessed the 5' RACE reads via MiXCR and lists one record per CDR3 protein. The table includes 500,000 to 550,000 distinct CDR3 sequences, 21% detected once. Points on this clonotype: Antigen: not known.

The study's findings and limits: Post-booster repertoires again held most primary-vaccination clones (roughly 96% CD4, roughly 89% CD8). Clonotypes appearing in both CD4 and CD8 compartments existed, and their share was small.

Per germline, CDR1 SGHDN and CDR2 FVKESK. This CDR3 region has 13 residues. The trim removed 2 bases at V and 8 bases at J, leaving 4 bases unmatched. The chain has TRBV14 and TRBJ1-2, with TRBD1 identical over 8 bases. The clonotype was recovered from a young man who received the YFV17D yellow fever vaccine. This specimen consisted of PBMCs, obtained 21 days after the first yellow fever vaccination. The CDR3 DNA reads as TGTGCCAGCAGCCAACAGGCAGGGGGCGGCTACACCTTC. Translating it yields CASSQQAGGGYTF.